The 19 T cell receptor beta chains below were found in one sample sequenced in a study of blood T cell repertoires in COVID-19. Data came from immunoSEQ multiplex PCR; TCRdb stores just in-frame clones and leaves some out. The table records some 110,000 clones, approximately 87% of them present only once. Sequencing input: peripheral blood. The source is a man between 65 and 85 years old who had recovered from COVID-19.

CDR3 protein: CASSLRGLRSSGDTDTQYF. The CDR3 nucleotides read TGTGCCAGCAGCTTACGCGGACTAAGGTCTAGCGGGGACACAGATACGCAGTATTTT. The chain links TRBV7-2 to TRBJ2-3, with 9 bases identical to TRBD2. Trimming at V came to 2 bases and at J to 2 bases, leaving 14 bases not matched to a gene. Germline loops: CDR1 SGHTA, CDR2 FQGNSA. The CDR3 contains 19 residues.

The V call is TRBV7-3, the J call TRBJ1-2; 11 nucleotides agree with TRBD1. The J segment lost 3 bases and the V segment lost 3 bases, leaving 6 bases of the junction unmatched. CDR1 SGHTA and CDR2 FQGTGA come from the germline V gene. The CDR3 spans 16 residues. CDR3 nucleotide sequence: TGTGCCAGCAGCTTTGGACAGGGGGCCACGGACTATGGCTACACCTTC. Residues: CASSFGQGATDYGYTF.

The chain couples TRBV29-1 to TRBJ1-4; a possible D gene is TRBD1 (5 bases). Trimming took 0 bases from V and 7 from J, leaving 9 bases between them. The CDR3 covers 13 residues. Looked up from germline, CDR1 is SQVTM and CDR2 is ANQGSEA. This chain's CDR3 is CSVEDRGGEKLFF. In DNA, the CDR3 is TGCAGCGTTGAAGATCGGGGGGGTGAAAAACTGTTTTTT.

The chain combines TRBV29-1 with TRBJ2-5; 7 bases fit TRBD1. With 6 bases clipped from V and 4 bases from J, the junction kept 5 bases outside the gene matches. The CDR3 is 12 amino acids. The V gene's germline CDR1 is SQVTM and CDR2 ANQGSEA. CDR3 protein: CSVTGEGETQYF. In DNA, the CDR3 is TGCAGCGTAACAGGGGAAGGAGAGACCCAGTACTTC. The entire variable domain, with the rest obtained from reference TRBV29-1 and TRBJ2-5, is as follows: SAVISQKPSRDICQRGTSLTIQCQVDSQVTMMFWYRQQPGQSLTLIATANQGSEATYESGFVIDKFPISRPNLTFSTLTVSNMSPEDSSIYLCSVTGEGETQYFGPGTRLLVL.

This CDR3 reads CAWSVRELLTGELFF. The CDR3 coding sequence is TGTGCCTGGAGTGTAAGAGAACTGCTCACCGGGGAGCTGTTTTTT. The J gene is TRBJ2-2, the V gene TRBV30; D is uncertain. This CDR3 spans 15 amino acids. CDR1 and CDR2 (germline): GTSNPN, SVGIG (reference sequence). Deletions cut 0 bases from V and 4 bases from J, with 12 bases between.

This clone has only one observation. The chain employs TRBV6-5 and TRBJ1-6; 8 nucleotides align to TRBD1. Trimming cost V 5 bases and J 9 bases; bases outside gene matches: 6. This CDR3 comprises 14 residues. CDR1 MNHEY and CDR2 SVGAGI come from the germline V gene. Written as DNA, the CDR3 is TGTGCCAGCAGTACAGGACAGGGCTCTTCACCCCTCCACTTT. Its translation: CASSTGQGSSPLHF.

The chain links TRBV15 to TRBJ1-2; 9 bases align to TRBD1. J was trimmed by 6 bases and V by 0 bases; bases with no gene match: 2. This CDR3 is built from 14 residues. Germline CDR1 and CDR2: LNHNV and YYDKDF (reference sequence). The CDR3 bases are TGTGCCACCAGCAGAGAAGGACAGGGGAATGGCTACACCTTC. This encodes CATSREGQGNGYTF. Drawing the rest from reference TRBV15 and TRBJ1-2, the complete variable domain is DAMVIQNPRYQVTQFGKPVTLSCSQTLNHNVMYWYQQKSSQAPKLLFHYYDKDFNNEADTPDNFQSRRPNTSFCFLDIRSPGLGDTAMYLCATSREGQGNGYTFGSGTRLTVV.

The gene calls are TRBV5-4 and TRBJ2-5, with a possible D match to TRBD2 (6 bases). The CDR3 spans 14 residues. V lost 4 bases, J lost 1 base, and 11 bases lay in between. Germline V gene lookup returns CDR1 SGHNT and CDR2 YYREEE (reference sequence). The CDR3 sequence is CASSGPGGQETQYF. CDR3 sequence (DNA): TGTGCCAGCAGCGGCCCCGGGGGCCAAGAGACCCAGTACTTC.

This clone was picked up many times. The CDR3 DNA sequence: TGTGCCAGCAGCGGGCAGGGCCCCTTGGGTCAGCCCCAGCATTTT. This gives the protein CASSGQGPLGQPQHF. This chain uses TRBV2 with TRBJ1-5; tentative D call: TRBD1 (5 bases). The CDR3 is 15 amino acids. Germline V gene data show CDR1 as SNHLY and CDR2 as FYNNEI. V was cut by 6 bases and J by 6 bases, with 18 bases left in between.

This rearrangement joins TRBV12-3 or TRBV12-4 to TRBJ1-5; D is undetermined. This CDR3 is 13 amino acids long. V gave up 0 bases and J gave up 5 bases, with 5 bases separating them. This CDR3 reads CASSLAQDQPQHF. The CDR3, as DNA: TGTGCCAGCAGTTTAGCGCAGGATCAGCCCCAGCATTTT.

This clone was seen once. The V and J genes are TRBV18 and TRBJ1-1, with D possibly matching TRBD1 (6 bases). The CDR3 is 14 amino acids. V was cut by 6 bases and J by 3 bases, with 14 bases left in between. Germline CDR1 KGHSH, CDR2 LQKENI. The CDR3 nucleotides are TGTGCCAGCTCGACAGGCTTCGGGGACACTGAAGCTTTCTTT. It translates to CASSTGFGDTEAFF.

The chain combines TRBV5-1 with TRBJ2-7; 10 positions agree with TRBD1. In germline, CDR1 is SGHRS, CDR2 YFSETQ. The length of the CDR3 is 15 residues. J lost 5 bases, V lost 4 bases, and 9 bases had no gene match. CDR3 in amino acids: CASSRRTGGGNEQYF. The CDR3, as DNA: TGCGCCAGCAGCAGACGGACAGGGGGAGGCAACGAGCAGTACTTC.

The V gene is TRBV28, the J gene TRBJ2-3, with 7 nucleotides matching TRBD1. Germline CDR1 reads MDHEN; CDR2 reads SYDVKM. Losses at the gene ends were 7 bases for V and 6 bases for J; bases not matched to a gene: 4. The CDR3 is made up of 12 amino acids. CDR3 in DNA: TGTGCCAGCAAAACAGGGGACGATACGCAGTATTTT. This codes for CASKTGDDTQYF. Drawing the rest from reference TRBV28 and TRBJ2-3, the complete variable domain is DVKVTQSSRYLVKRTGEKVFLECVQDMDHENMFWYRQDPGLGLRLIYFSYDVKMKEKGDIPEGYSVSREKKERFSLILESASTNQTSMYLCASKTGDDTQYFGPGTRLTVL.

The V gene is TRBV19, the J gene TRBJ1-1; perhaps TRBD1 as D (6 bases). Per the germline V gene, CDR1 is LNHDA and CDR2 is SQIVND (reference sequence). This CDR3 contains 15 residues. V lost 5 bases and J 0 bases, leaving 13 bases between the germline ends. CDR3: CASSVGQPMNTEAFF. The CDR3 bases are TGTGCCAGTAGTGTCGGACAGCCGATGAACACTGAAGCTTTCTTT. The variable domain in full, completed from reference TRBV19 and TRBJ1-1, reads DGGITQSPKYLFRKEGQNVTLSCEQNLNHDAMYWYRQDPGQGLRLIYYSQIVNDFQKGDIAEGYSVSREKKESFPLTVTSAQKNPTAFYLCASSVGQPMNTEAFFGQGTRLTVV.

This sequence joins TRBV28 and TRBJ2-2; 8 nucleotides match TRBD1. Germline trimming cut 5 bases from V and 4 bases from J; bases unmatched to any gene: 9. Looked up from germline, CDR1 is MDHEN and CDR2 is SYDVKM. The CDR3 runs 16 residues. CDR3 in amino acids: CASSPGSDRATGELFF. In nucleotides, the CDR3 is TGTGCCAGCAGTCCTGGGTCGGACAGGGCCACCGGGGAGCTGTTTTTT.

V gene TRBV30 combines with J gene TRBJ2-1; 7 nucleotides align to TRBD1. Per the germline V gene, CDR1 is GTSNPN and CDR2 is SVGIG (reference sequence). Losses at the gene ends were 6 bases for V and 7 bases for J; bases not matched to a gene: 9. This CDR3 contains 13 residues. CDR3 bases: TGTGCCTGCGACAGGGTTTTAAAGAATGAGCAGTTCTTC. It is translated as CACDRVLKNEQFF.

The rearrangement joins TRBV4-2 to TRBJ2-5; TRBD2 matches 12 bases. The CDR3 consists of 16 residues. CDR1 and CDR2 (germline): LGHNA, YNFKEQ. V lost 0 bases and J lost 3; bases outside the gene matches: 2. CDR3 residues: CASSQETSGGKETQYF. The CDR3 region has the DNA TGTGCCAGCAGCCAAGAGACTAGCGGGGGTAAAGAGACCCAGTACTTC.

The rearrangement links TRBV7-2 to TRBJ1-5; D not resolved. This CDR3 contains 13 residues. V dropped 2 bases and J dropped 4 bases, with 6 bases sitting between them. Germline V gene data show CDR1 as SGHTA and CDR2 as FQGNSA. CDR3 DNA sequence: TGTGCCAGCAGCTTATTTGCGAATCAGCCCCAGCATTTT. Its translation is CASSLFANQPQHF.

CDR3 in amino acids: CATSDPGTSGGTDTQYF. The CDR3 DNA reads as TGTGCCACCAGTGATCCCGGGACTAGCGGGGGGACAGATACGCAGTATTTT. This sequence joins TRBV24-1 and TRBJ2-3; 15 bases align to TRBD2. Germline V gene lookup returns CDR1 KGHDR and CDR2 SFDVKD. This CDR3 spans 17 amino acids. The trim removed 3 bases at V and 3 bases at J, leaving 3 bases unmatched.